These T cell receptor beta chains were read from a single sample in a study of regulatory T cells in long-lasting Graves disease. One entry per CDR3 protein results from TCRdb running MiXCR on the multiplex PCR reads. This table holds 240,000 or so distinct CDR3 sequences, 20% to 25% found once. The material was peripheral blood mononuclear cells (PBMCs), obtained at new diagnosis, from a patient treated with antithyroid drugs. These receptors all come from a female donor with Graves disease. CDR3s include the opening cysteine and the closing phenylalanine or tryptophan. The D gene is left open where the match is weak. Expanded clones get a size class; other rows say once, few or many, or leave the size out.

J gene: TRBJ2-7
D gene: .
clone size: many
V gene: TRBV5-4
CDR3 protein: CASSLDLRQGVVYEQYF
CDR3 DNA: TGTGCCAGCAGCTTGGACCTTCGGCAGGGAGTCGTCTACGAGCAGTACTTC

J gene: TRBJ1-6
D gene: .
clone size: many
V gene: TRBV20-1
CDR3 protein: CSARVQANSPLHF
CDR3 DNA: TGCAGTGCTAGAGTCCAGGCAAATTCACCCCTCCACTTT

J gene: TRBJ2-7
D gene: .
clone size: many
V gene: TRBV15
CDR3 protein: CATSRDFPGLEQYF
CDR3 DNA: TGTGCCACCAGCAGAGATTTTCCCGGGCTCGAGCAGTACTTC

J gene: TRBJ2-7
D gene: .
clone size: few
V gene: TRBV20-1
CDR3 protein: CSAPQGPVAYEQYF
CDR3 DNA: TGCAGTGCTCCACAGGGCCCCGTGGCTTACGAGCAGTACTTC

J gene: TRBJ2-5
D gene: .
clone size: many
V gene: TRBV5-6
CDR3 protein: CASSLLDIETQYF
CDR3 DNA: TGTGCCAGCAGCTTGTTGGACATTGAGACCCAGTACTTC

J gene: TRBJ1-5
D gene: .
clone size: few
V gene: TRBV19
CDR3 protein: CASSIERTVVGQPQHF
CDR3 DNA: TGTGCCAGTAGCATCGAAAGGACCGTCGTGGGGCAGCCCCAGCATTTT

J gene: TRBJ2-5
D gene: .
clone size: many
V gene: TRBV20-1
CDR3 protein: CSAYKSREQETQYF
CDR3 DNA: TGCAGTGCTTATAAGAGCAGGGAGCAAGAGACCCAGTACTTC

J gene: TRBJ2-7
D gene: TRBD2
clone size: once
V gene: TRBV28
CDR3 protein: CASSPGLAENSYEQYF
CDR3 DNA: TGTGCCAGCAGTCCGGGACTAGCGGAAAACTCCTACGAGCAGTACTTC

J gene: TRBJ2-3
D gene: .
clone size: many
V gene: TRBV7-2
CDR3 protein: CASSFASRGTDTQYF
CDR3 DNA: TGTGCCAGCAGCTTTGCCTCGCGGGGCACAGATACGCAGTATTTT

J gene: TRBJ2-5
D gene: TRBD1
clone size: few
V gene: TRBV4-2
CDR3 protein: CASSQELWTGYRETQYF
CDR3 DNA: TGTGCCAGCAGCCAAGAATTGTGGACAGGGTACAGGGAGACCCAGTACTTC

J gene: TRBJ1-6
D gene: .
clone size: many
V gene: TRBV10-3
CDR3 protein: CAISEPRASGNSPLHF
CDR3 DNA: TGTGCCATCAGTGAGCCTCGGGCATCGGGTAATTCACCCCTCCACTTT

J gene: TRBJ1-5
D gene: .
clone size: many
V gene: TRBV5-5
CDR3 protein: CASSLGIRQPQHF
CDR3 DNA: TGTGCCAGCAGCTTGGGGATACGCCAGCCCCAGCATTTT

J gene: TRBJ2-7
D gene: .
clone size: few
V gene: TRBV20-1
CDR3 protein: CSASGKRGWEQYF
CDR3 DNA: TGCAGTGCTTCGGGCAAAAGAGGTTGGGAGCAGTACTTC

J gene: TRBJ1-2
D gene: .
clone size: many
V gene: TRBV11-2
CDR3 protein: CASSLASGFTYGYTF
CDR3 DNA: TGTGCCAGCAGCTTAGCGTCGGGATTTACCTATGGCTACACCTTC

J gene: TRBJ2-4
D gene: .
clone size: many
V gene: TRBV12-3/TRBV12-4
CDR3 protein: CASSLKRLAKNIQYF
CDR3 DNA: TGTGCCAGCAGCCTCAAGAGATTAGCCAAAAACATTCAGTACTTC

J gene: TRBJ2-5
D gene: TRBD1
clone size: many
V gene: TRBV5-1
CDR3 protein: CASSPVTGTGGKETQYF
CDR3 DNA: TGTGCCAGCAGCCCGGTCACCGGGACAGGGGGAAAAGAGACCCAGTACTTC

J gene: TRBJ2-1
D gene: .
clone size: many
V gene: TRBV28
CDR3 protein: CASKEDTPRNEQFF
CDR3 DNA: TGTGCCAGCAAGGAGGATACACCAAGGAATGAGCAGTTCTTC

J gene: TRBJ2-3
D gene: .
clone size: many
V gene: TRBV9
CDR3 protein: CASSVAAGTYTQYF
CDR3 DNA: TGTGCCAGCAGCGTAGCTGCGGGAACCTATACGCAGTATTTT

J gene: TRBJ2-1
D gene: TRBD2
clone size: many
V gene: TRBV7-3
CDR3 protein: CASSPGTSLGNEQFF
CDR3 DNA: TGTGCCAGCAGCCCCGGGACTAGCCTCGGGAATGAGCAGTTCTTC

J gene: TRBJ2-7
D gene: .
clone size: many
V gene: TRBV2
CDR3 protein: CASKPSVAYEQYF
CDR3 DNA: TGTGCCAGCAAACCATCGGTAGCCTACGAGCAGTACTTC

J gene: TRBJ2-1
D gene: .
clone size: many
V gene: TRBV2
CDR3 protein: CASTRTWADEQFF
CDR3 DNA: TGTGCCAGCACTCGAACATGGGCCGATGAGCAGTTCTTC

J gene: TRBJ2-7
D gene: .
clone size: few
V gene: TRBV10-2
CDR3 protein: CASSQDGTYEQYF
CDR3 DNA: TGCGCCAGCAGTCAGGACGGCACCTACGAGCAGTACTTC

J gene: TRBJ2-7
D gene: TRBD1
clone size: .
V gene: TRBV19
CDR3 protein: CASSITGVSSYEQYF
CDR3 DNA: TGTGCCAGTAGTATCACAGGGGTTAGCTCCTACGAGCAGTACTTC

J gene: TRBJ2-1
D gene: TRBD1
clone size: few
V gene: TRBV6-2/TRBV6-3
CDR3 protein: CASSSGTGSTKVQFF
CDR3 DNA: TGTGCCAGCAGTTCCGGGACAGGGAGTACAAAAGTGCAGTTCTTC

J gene: TRBJ1-2
D gene: TRBD1
clone size: .
V gene: TRBV7-2
CDR3 protein: CASSGQGLVKGYTF
CDR3 DNA: TGTGCCAGCAGTGGACAGGGACTGGTAAAAGGCTACACCTTC

J gene: TRBJ2-2
D gene: .
clone size: many
V gene: TRBV24-1
CDR3 protein: CATSDLFGDSNTGELFF
CDR3 DNA: TGTGCCACCAGTGATTTGTTCGGAGACAGCAACACCGGGGAGCTGTTTTTT

J gene: TRBJ2-1
D gene: .
clone size: .
V gene: TRBV10-3
CDR3 protein: CAISESGRELMQFF
CDR3 DNA: TGTGCCATCAGTGAGTCAGGCAGGGAGCTGATGCAGTTCTTC

J gene: TRBJ2-3
D gene: TRBD2
clone size: .
V gene: TRBV2
CDR3 protein: CASDLAGGASTDTQYF
CDR3 DNA: TGTGCCAGCGACCTAGCGGGAGGCGCGAGCACAGATACGCAGTATTTT

J gene: TRBJ1-6
D gene: .
clone size: many
V gene: TRBV6-2/TRBV6-3
CDR3 protein: CASSIAWTVSPLHF
CDR3 DNA: TGTGCCAGCAGTATAGCTTGGACGGTTTCACCCCTCCACTTT